Each of the 16 T cell receptor beta chains below was sequenced from the same sample in a study of identical twins. One entry per CDR3 protein, called by TCRdb with MiXCR from the 5' RACE reads. Of hundreds of thousands of distinct CDR3 sequences listed, over 8.5% are singletons. The same sample was also used in a study of yellow fever vaccine responses in identical twins.

Source material: PBMCs. These receptors came from a woman between 18 and 30 years old in good health.

This clonotype is labeled medium-sized. The V and J genes are TRBV5-1 and TRBJ2-3, with D unclear. This CDR3 has 13 amino acids. V was clipped by 3 bases and J by 2 bases, with 7 bases between them. CDR1 is SGHRS and CDR2 is YFSETQ in the germline V gene. DNA of the CDR3: TGCGCCAGCAGCTCGACTTTCACAGATACGCAGTATTTT. This encodes CASSSTFTDTQYF.

This clonotype was observed many times. This chain links TRBV10-3 with TRBJ1-1; 10 bases are a match to TRBD1. Germline V gives CDR1 ENHRY, CDR2 SYGVKD. This CDR3 region has 16 residues. V lost 6 bases to trimming and J lost 1 base; unmatched junction nucleotides: 8. CDR3 residues: CAIRSGTGVWNTEAFF. The CDR3 DNA follows: TGTGCCATCAGGTCCGGGACAGGGGTTTGGAACACTGAAGCTTTCTTT.

This sequence joins TRBV11-1 and TRBJ2-7; 13 bases agree with TRBD2. Trimming took 2 bases from V and 1 from J; bases not matched to a gene: 14. Looked up from germline, CDR1 is SGHAT and CDR2 is FQDESV (reference sequence). The CDR3 totals 20 residues. For the CDR3, the DNA is TGTGCCAGCAGCTTACTCCCACCGGGACTAGCGGGAATATCGTCCTACGAGCAGTACTTC. It specifies CASSLLPPGLAGISSYEQYF.

In its sample, this clonotype was seen a few times. The V call is TRBV5-1, the J call TRBJ2-1, with D perhaps being TRBD1 or TRBD2 (5 bases each). CDR1 SGHRS and CDR2 YFSETQ come from the germline V gene. V was pared by 7 bases and J by 3 bases, with 17 bases between. The CDR3 sequence is 15 residues long. The CDR3 DNA sequence: TGCGCCAGCCACACGGGGCCGCCGGTCTACAATGAGCAGTTCTTC. As protein: CASHTGPPVYNEQFF.

This clonotype was counted only a few times. The chain is built from TRBV20-1 and TRBJ2-7, with TRBD2 matching 11 bases. The CDR3 is made up of 14 amino acids. J lost 6 bases, V lost 3 bases, and 7 bases had no gene match. Germline V gene lookup returns CDR1 DFQATT and CDR2 SNEGSKA (reference sequence). The CDR3 loop is CSASTSGSWSEQYF. The CDR3 DNA reads as TGCAGTGCTAGCACTAGCGGGAGTTGGAGCGAGCAGTACTTC.

This clonotype was seen many times. The CDR3 is CASSFVAAQGTGELFF. CDR3 DNA: TGTGCCAGCAGTTTTGTAGCGGCCCAGGGGACCGGGGAGCTGTTTTTT. The chain links TRBV12-3 or TRBV12-4 to TRBJ2-2; D is tentatively TRBD1 or TRBD2 (6 bases each). Deletions cut 3 bases from V and 5 bases from J, with 16 bases between. CDR3 size: 16 residues.

This clonotype was counted at least ten times. This chain connects TRBV15 to TRBJ2-4; 7 bases fit TRBD1. CDR3 length: 16 amino acids. The ends lost 3 bases at V and 5 bases at J; junction bases unmatched: 10. CDR1 and CDR2 from the germline V gene are LNHNV and YYDKDF (reference sequence). CDR3 DNA: TGTGCCACCAGCAGGGGGACAGCAAGAGGGGAAAACATTCAGTACTTC. Translated, it gives CATSRGTARGENIQYF.

A few counts support this clonotype. The chain links TRBV7-9 to TRBJ1-5; D is perhaps TRBD1 (5 bases). V lost 5 bases and J lost 12, with 14 bases in between. CDR3 length equals 12 residues. Germline V CDR1 and CDR2: SEHNR, FQNEAQ (reference sequence). The CDR3 is CASSIEAGGQHF. In nucleotides, the CDR3 is TGTGCCAGCAGCATTGAGGCCGGGGGCCAGCATTTT.

This clonotype has more than one count but fewer than ten. The chain links TRBV25-1 to TRBJ2-7; D not resolved. This CDR3 has 12 amino acids. Germline assignment: CDR1 MGHDK and CDR2 SYGVNS. The ends were cut back, 2 bases at V and 6 bases at J, with 8 bases in the middle. CDR3 bases: TGTGCCAGCAGTGAACGTGGCGGCGAGCAGTACTTC. This encodes CASSERGGEQYF.

This clonotype occurred a few times. V gene TRBV27 combines with J gene TRBJ1-2, with 7 nucleotides matching TRBD1. The CDR3 contains 17 residues. Germline-derived CDR1 and CDR2 are MNHEY and SMNVEV (reference sequence). V dropped 2 bases and J dropped 2; count of bases not matched to a gene: 11. CDR3 residues: CASSLPTTGEENYGYTF. In DNA, the CDR3 is TGTGCCAGCAGTTTACCGACCACAGGGGAAGAGAACTATGGCTACACCTTC.

The chain links TRBV9 to TRBJ2-1, with unresolved D. CDR1 is SGDLS and CDR2 is YYNGEE in the germline V gene. V lost 0 bases and J lost 4, with 14 bases in between. The CDR3 consists of 16 residues. This CDR3 is CASSVAGVPLYNEQFF. For the CDR3, the DNA is TGTGCCAGCAGCGTAGCTGGGGTCCCCCTTTACAATGAGCAGTTCTTC.

The V and J genes are TRBV3-1 and TRBJ2-3, with unresolved D. The germline CDR1 and CDR2 sequences are LGHDT and YNNKEL (reference sequence). This CDR3 comprises 15 residues. Between the trimmed V and J ends, which lost 6 bases and 1 base, there was a span of 14 bases. The CDR3 spells CASRATGPGTDTQYF. CDR3 nucleotide sequence: TGTGCCAGCAGAGCCACCGGCCCTGGCACAGATACGCAGTATTTT.

This clonotype was seen a few times. V is TRBV6-5 and J is TRBJ2-1; possibly TRBD2 for D (5 bases). The CDR3 length is 17 residues. The germline V gene encodes CDR1 MNHEY and CDR2 SVGAGI. V lost 1 base, J lost 0 bases, and 13 bases lay in between. The CDR3 DNA is TGTGCCAGCAGTTACTGGTCTAGCCCTAGCTCCTACAATGAGCAGTTCTTC. It translates to CASSYWSSPSSYNEQFF.

This clonotype was detected a few times. The chain links TRBV27 to TRBJ2-7, with D perhaps matching TRBD1 (7 bases). Germline CDR1 reads MNHEY; CDR2 reads SMNVEV (reference sequence). Trimming left V 4 bases short and J 5 bases short, with 21 bases between. The CDR3 is 16 amino acids. The CDR3 nucleotides read TGTGCCAGCAGTTCCCCGGTTTGGAGGGGGCGGCACGAGCAGTACTTC. Its translation: CASSSPVWRGRHEQYF.

This chain connects TRBV4-3 to TRBJ2-2; the match to TRBD2 covers 12 bases. The CDR3 is 18 amino acids. Germline assignment: CDR1 LGHNA and CDR2 YSLEER. V shed 0 bases, J shed 1 base, and the junction held 3 bases outside the gene matches. The CDR3 spells CASSQDWTSGVNTGELFF. CDR3 DNA: TGCGCCAGCAGCCAAGACTGGACTAGCGGGGTGAACACCGGGGAGCTGTTTTTT.

This clonotype was seen more than once but under ten times. This chain links TRBV28 with TRBJ1-5; D call uncertain. CDR3 length: 14 amino acids. The germline V and J ends were trimmed by 7 bases and 7 bases, with 17 bases remaining between them. Germline V CDR1 and CDR2: MDHEN, SYDVKM. The CDR3 loop reads CASTFRGLGQPQHF. CDR3 nucleotide sequence: TGTGCCAGCACCTTCCGAGGGCTGGGACAGCCCCAGCATTTT.